A single sample gave rise to the 14 T cell receptor beta chains below, sequenced in a study of identical twins. TCRdb fed the 5' RACE reads into MiXCR, producing one record per CDR3 protein. The top ten hold around 1.6% of the sample, which has under 900,000 distinct CDR3 sequences, around 12% seen once. This sample also belongs to another study, concerning yellow fever vaccine responses in identical twins.

The sequenced sample consisted of PBMCs. These receptors were obtained from a woman under 30 in good health.

This clonotype was seen many times. The chain uses TRBV10-2 and TRBJ2-7, with 7 bases matching TRBD1. Germline V lookup: CDR1 WSHSY, CDR2 SAAADI. The CDR3 runs 13 residues. V shed 6 bases, J shed 2 bases, and the junction held 4 bases outside the gene matches. The CDR3, as DNA: TGCGCCAGCAGCCCGGGACAGACCTACGAGCAGTACGTC. The encoded protein is CASSPGQTYEQYV.

The chain is built from TRBV28 and TRBJ2-5; D is ambiguous. CDR3 length: 15 residues. The germline gives CDR1 MDHEN, CDR2 SYDVKM. V was cut by 5 bases and J by 1 base, with 14 bases left in between. The CDR3 DNA is TGTGCCAGCAGTCCCCCTCGGTCCAGCCAAGAGACCCAGTACTTC. The encoded protein is CASSPPRSSQETQYF.

In this sample, this clonotype turned up a few times. The rearrangement uses TRBV11-2 and TRBJ2-5, with D perhaps TRBD1 (6 bases). The CDR3 spans 14 residues. The V and J ends lost 5 bases and 1 base respectively, with 11 bases between them. The V gene's germline CDR1 is SGHAT and CDR2 FQNNGV. This CDR3 reads CASSQYRAQETQYF. CDR3 nucleotides: TGTGCCAGCAGCCAGTACAGGGCCCAAGAGACCCAGTACTTC. The full variable domain, its missing parts supplied by reference TRBV11-2 and TRBJ2-5, is EAGVAQSPRYKIIEKRQSVAFWCNPISGHATLYWYQQILGQGPKLLIQFQNNGVVDDSQLPKDRFSAERLKGVDSTLKIQPAKLEDSAVYLCASSQYRAQETQYFGPGTRLLVL.

This rearrangement joins TRBV12-3 or TRBV12-4 to TRBJ1-2, with D tentatively TRBD1 (6 bases). V was pared by 5 bases and J by 8 bases, with 18 bases between. CDR3 length: 14 residues. The CDR3 DNA reads TGTGCCAGCAGTCCTAGGAGGGGGGCGACGGGCTACACCTTC. Protein: CASSPRRGATGYTF.

This clonotype was seen only a few times. V gene TRBV7-9 combines with J gene TRBJ2-7; 9 nucleotides agree with TRBD2. Germline CDR1 SEHNR, CDR2 FQNEAQ (reference sequence). This CDR3 is built from 15 residues. J lost 10 bases, V lost 5 bases, and 15 bases had no gene match. In DNA, the CDR3 is TGTGCCAGCAGCCGTCGCGGGAGGGCTTGGGAAAGTCAGTACTTC. Translated, it gives CASSRRGRAWESQYF.

Only a few counts were recorded for this clonotype. The chain couples TRBV4-1 to TRBJ2-3; possibly TRBD2 for D (5 bases). V was clipped by 1 base and J by 8 bases, with 10 bases between them. Germline V gives CDR1 MGHRA, CDR2 YSYEKL. This CDR3 has 13 residues. CDR3 sequence reads: CASSQVNEGTQYF. As DNA, the CDR3 is TGCGCCAGCAGCCAAGTTAACGAGGGTACGCAGTATTTT.

This clonotype showed up just a few times. The V and J genes are TRBV6-2 or TRBV6-3 and TRBJ1-4; 10 positions agree with TRBD1. The germline V gene encodes CDR1 MNHEY and CDR2 SVGEGT. V dropped 8 bases and J dropped 5; count of bases not matched to a gene: 11. This CDR3 region has 16 residues. CDR3 loop: CASQSPGQGPNEKLFF. CDR3 DNA sequence: TGTGCCAGCCAAAGTCCGGGACAGGGGCCCAATGAAAAACTGTTTTTT.

This clonotype was detected a few times. V is TRBV12-3 or TRBV12-4 and J is TRBJ1-1; D may be TRBD1 (5 bases). CDR3 length: 14 amino acids. Trimming left V 6 bases short and J 3 bases short, with 14 bases between. DNA for the CDR3: TGTGCCAGCAGCCTCCAGGGAGCCCACACTGAAGCTTTCTTT. It codes for CASSLQGAHTEAFF.

This clonotype was seen ten or more times. The chain is built from TRBV3-1 and TRBJ2-2; unclear D gene. The germline V and J ends were trimmed by 1 base and 0 bases, with 15 bases remaining between them. CDR1 and CDR2 (germline): LGHDT, YNNKEL (reference sequence). The CDR3 spans 18 residues. CDR3 residues: CASSQGRGRISNTGELFF. In nucleotides, the CDR3 is TGTGCCAGCAGCCAAGGAAGAGGCAGAATTTCGAACACCGGGGAGCTGTTTTTT. The full variable domain, with the rest looked up from reference TRBV3-1 and TRBJ2-2, is DTAVSQTPKYLVTQMGNDKSIKCEQNLGHDTMYWYKQDSKKFLKIMFSYNNKELIINETVPNRFSPKSPDKAHLNLHINSLELGDSAVYFCASSQGRGRISNTGELFFGEGSRLTVL.

This clonotype was observed a few times. The chain combines TRBV9 with TRBJ1-2; no clear D gene. The V end lost 0 bases, the J end lost 8 bases, and 11 bases lay between the germline ends. CDR3 length equals 13 residues. Germline V gene sequence: CDR1 SGDLS, CDR2 YYNGEE. In DNA form, the CDR3 reads TGTGCCAGCAGCGTAGGAGGGAATGGGGGCTACACCTTC. Protein sequence: CASSVGGNGGYTF. The complete variable domain, with remaining parts taken from reference TRBV9 and TRBJ1-2, reads DSGVTQTPKHLITATGQRVTLRCSPRSGDLSVYWYQQSLDQGLQFLIQYYNGEERAKGNILERFSAQQFPDLHSELNLSSLELGDSALYFCASSVGGNGGYTFGSGTRLTVV.

V gene TRBV20-1 combines with J gene TRBJ2-3; D may be TRBD2 (5 bases). This CDR3 comprises 15 residues. CDR1 DFQATT and CDR2 SNEGSKA come from the germline V gene (reference sequence). V was pared by 0 bases and J by 2 bases, with 12 bases between. CDR3 DNA sequence: TGCAGTGCTAGAGATGCTAGCCAACCCACAGATACGCAGTATTTT. It translates to CSARDASQPTDTQYF.

The rearrangement uses TRBV10-3 and TRBJ1-5; 8 nucleotides agree with TRBD1. The length of the CDR3 is 16 residues. V shed 5 bases, J shed 5 bases, and the junction held 11 bases outside the gene matches. Germline V gene lookup returns CDR1 ENHRY and CDR2 SYGVKD. CDR3 loop: CAISPDRVGRDQPQHF. CDR3 nucleotide sequence: TGTGCCATCAGTCCGGACAGGGTAGGGAGGGATCAGCCCCAGCATTTT.

This clonotype was counted only a few times. The rearrangement joins TRBV20-1 to TRBJ2-3; no clear D. CDR1 is DFQATT and CDR2 is SNEGSKA in the germline V gene (reference sequence). The V end was cut by 6 bases, the J end by 5 bases, with 15 bases between. The CDR3 covers 13 residues. The CDR3 spells CSATGLSKDTQYF. CDR3 coding DNA: TGCAGTGCGACGGGTCTCTCGAAAGATACGCAGTATTTT.

The chain couples TRBV20-1 to TRBJ2-5; TRBD2 matches 10 bases. Germline CDR1 DFQATT, CDR2 SNEGSKA (reference sequence). This CDR3 comprises 15 residues. J lost 1 base, V lost 8 bases, and 10 bases had no gene match. The CDR3 nucleotides are TGCAGTTATAAACTAGCGGGAAGTCCCCAAGAGACCCAGTACTTC. Residues: CSYKLAGSPQETQYF.